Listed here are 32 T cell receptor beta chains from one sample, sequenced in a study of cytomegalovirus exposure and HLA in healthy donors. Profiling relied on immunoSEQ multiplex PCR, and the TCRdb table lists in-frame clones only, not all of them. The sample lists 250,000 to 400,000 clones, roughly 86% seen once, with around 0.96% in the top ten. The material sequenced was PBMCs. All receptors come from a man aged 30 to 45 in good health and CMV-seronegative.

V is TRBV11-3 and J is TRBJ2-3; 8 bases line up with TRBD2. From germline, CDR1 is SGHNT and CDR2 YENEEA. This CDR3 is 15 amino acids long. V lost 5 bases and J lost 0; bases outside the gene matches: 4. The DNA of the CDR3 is TGTGCCAGCAGCCTAGGACTAGCTAGCACAGATACGCAGTATTTT. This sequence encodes CASSLGLASTDTQYF.

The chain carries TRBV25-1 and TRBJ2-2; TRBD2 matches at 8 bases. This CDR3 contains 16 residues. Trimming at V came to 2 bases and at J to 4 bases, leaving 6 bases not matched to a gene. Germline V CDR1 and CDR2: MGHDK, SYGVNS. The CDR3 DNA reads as TGTGCCAGCAGTGAACCCGGGGGGGCCCGCACCGGGGAGCTGTTTTTT. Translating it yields CASSEPGGARTGELFF. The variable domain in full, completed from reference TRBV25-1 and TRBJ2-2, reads EADIYQTPRYLVIGTGKKITLECSQTMGHDKMYWYQQDPGMELHLIHYSYGVNSTEKGDLSSESTVSRIRTEHFPLTLESARPSHTSQYLCASSEPGGARTGELFFGEGSRLTVL.

The CDR3 DNA reads as TGTGCCAGCAGCCGGGACAGCGAAGGCTTTTGGGATTCACCCCTCCACTTT. This sequence encodes CASSRDSEGFWDSPLHF. The chain links TRBV11-2 to TRBJ1-6; 7 bases agree with TRBD1. The germline V gene has CDR1 SGHAT and CDR2 FQNNGV. CDR3 size: 17 residues. V lost 5 bases and J lost 8; bases outside the gene matches: 15.

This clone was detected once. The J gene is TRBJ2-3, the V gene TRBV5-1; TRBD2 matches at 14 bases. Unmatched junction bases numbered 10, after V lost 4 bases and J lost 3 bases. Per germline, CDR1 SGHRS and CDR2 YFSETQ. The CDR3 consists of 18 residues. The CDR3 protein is CASSPTSGGGFGTDTQYF. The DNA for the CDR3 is TGCGCCAGCAGCCCGACTAGCGGGGGGGGATTCGGAACAGATACGCAGTATTTT.

This CDR3 is CASSYSTGGQGYTF. CDR3 nucleotides: TGTGCCAGCAGTTACTCGACGGGGGGCCAAGGCTACACCTTC. The gene calls are TRBV6-5 and TRBJ1-2; D is possibly TRBD1 (6 bases). This CDR3 is 14 amino acids long. The V end was cut by 0 bases, the J end by 8 bases, with 13 bases between. From germline, CDR1 is MNHEY and CDR2 SVGAGI.

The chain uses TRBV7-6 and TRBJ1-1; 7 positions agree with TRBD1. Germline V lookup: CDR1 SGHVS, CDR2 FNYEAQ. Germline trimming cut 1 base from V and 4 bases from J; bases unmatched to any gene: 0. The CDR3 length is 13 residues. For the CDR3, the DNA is TGTGCCAGCAGCTTAGGACAGGGCACTGAAGCTTTCTTT. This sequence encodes CASSLGQGTEAFF.

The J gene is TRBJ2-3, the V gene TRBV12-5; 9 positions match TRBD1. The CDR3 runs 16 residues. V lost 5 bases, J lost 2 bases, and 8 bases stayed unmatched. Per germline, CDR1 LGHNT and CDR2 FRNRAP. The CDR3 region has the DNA TGTGCTAGTGGTGCGGGACAGGGAGTTTACACAGATACGCAGTATTTT. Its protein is CASGAGQGVYTDTQYF.

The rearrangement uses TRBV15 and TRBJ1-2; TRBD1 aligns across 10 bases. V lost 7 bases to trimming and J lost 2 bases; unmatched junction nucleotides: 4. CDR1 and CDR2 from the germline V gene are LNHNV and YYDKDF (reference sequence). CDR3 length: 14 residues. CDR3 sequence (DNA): TGTGCCACCAAGGCGACAGGGGGCAACTATGGCTACACCTTC. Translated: CATKATGGNYGYTF.

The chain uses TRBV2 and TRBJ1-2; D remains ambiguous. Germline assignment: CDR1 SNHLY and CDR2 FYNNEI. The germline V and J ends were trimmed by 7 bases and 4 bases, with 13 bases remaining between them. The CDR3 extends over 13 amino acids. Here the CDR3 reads CASIRESGYGYTF. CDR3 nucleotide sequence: TGTGCCAGCATTAGGGAAAGCGGCTATGGCTACACCTTC.

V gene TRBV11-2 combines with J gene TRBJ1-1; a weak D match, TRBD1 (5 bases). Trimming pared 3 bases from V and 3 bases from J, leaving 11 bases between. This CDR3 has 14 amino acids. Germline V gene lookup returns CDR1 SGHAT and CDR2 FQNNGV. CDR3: CASSFFRQYTEAFF. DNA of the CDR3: TGTGCCAGCAGCTTTTTCCGACAGTACACTGAAGCTTTCTTT.

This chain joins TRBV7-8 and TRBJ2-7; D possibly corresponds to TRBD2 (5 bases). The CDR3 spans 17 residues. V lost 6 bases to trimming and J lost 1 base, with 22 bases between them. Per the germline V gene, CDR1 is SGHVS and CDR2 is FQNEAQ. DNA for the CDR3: TGTGCCAGCAGTCCTGTTTCTGTTACGGGGAATTCCTACGAGCAGTACTTC. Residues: CASSPVSVTGNSYEQYF.

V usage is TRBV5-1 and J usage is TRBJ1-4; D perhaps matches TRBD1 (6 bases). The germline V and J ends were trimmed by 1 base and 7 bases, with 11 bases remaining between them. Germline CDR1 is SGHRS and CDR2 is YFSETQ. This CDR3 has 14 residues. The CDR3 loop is CASSLTGLGEKLFF. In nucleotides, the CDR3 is TGCGCCAGCAGCTTGACAGGGTTGGGTGAAAAACTGTTTTTT.

The CDR3 spells CASSPPQGGGYGYTF. DNA of the CDR3: TGTGCCAGCTCACCACCTCAGGGTGGCGGCTATGGCTACACCTTC. The rearrangement links TRBV18 to TRBJ1-2, with D perhaps TRBD1 (5 bases). Germline values: CDR1 KGHSH, CDR2 LQKENI. This CDR3 has 15 amino acids. V was cut by 0 bases and J by 4 bases, with 12 bases left in between.

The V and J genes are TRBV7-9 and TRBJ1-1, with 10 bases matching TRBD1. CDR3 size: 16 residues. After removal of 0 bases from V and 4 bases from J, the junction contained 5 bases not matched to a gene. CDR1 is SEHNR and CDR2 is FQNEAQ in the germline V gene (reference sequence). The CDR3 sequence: CASSLASRQGATEAFF. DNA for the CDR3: TGTGCCAGCAGCTTAGCTTCGAGACAGGGGGCCACTGAAGCTTTCTTT.

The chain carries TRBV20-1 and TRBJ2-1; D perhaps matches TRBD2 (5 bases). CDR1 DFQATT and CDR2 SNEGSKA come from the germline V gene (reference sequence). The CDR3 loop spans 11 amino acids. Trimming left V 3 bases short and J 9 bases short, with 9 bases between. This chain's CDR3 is CSASSVGEQFF. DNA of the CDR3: TGCAGTGCTAGTAGCGTCGGTGAGCAGTTCTTC.

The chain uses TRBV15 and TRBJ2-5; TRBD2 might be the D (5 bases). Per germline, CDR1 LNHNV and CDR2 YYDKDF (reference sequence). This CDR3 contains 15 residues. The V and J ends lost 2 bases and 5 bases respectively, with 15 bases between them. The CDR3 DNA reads TGTGCCACCAGCAGAACCCCGGGATGGACGGAGACCCAGTACTTC. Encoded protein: CATSRTPGWTETQYF.

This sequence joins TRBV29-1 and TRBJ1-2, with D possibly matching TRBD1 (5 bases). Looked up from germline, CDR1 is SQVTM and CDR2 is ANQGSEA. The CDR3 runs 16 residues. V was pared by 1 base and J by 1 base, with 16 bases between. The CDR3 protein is CSVEASPRGVNYGYTF. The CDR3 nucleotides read TGCAGCGTTGAAGCCTCTCCACGGGGGGTTAACTATGGCTACACCTTC.

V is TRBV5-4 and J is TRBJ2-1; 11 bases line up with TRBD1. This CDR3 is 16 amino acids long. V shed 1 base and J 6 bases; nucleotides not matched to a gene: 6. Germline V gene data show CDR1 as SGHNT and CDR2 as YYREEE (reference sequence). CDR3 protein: CASSLNRGTGGNEQFF. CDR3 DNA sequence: TGTGCCAGCAGCTTGAATCGGGGGACAGGGGGCAATGAGCAGTTCTTC.

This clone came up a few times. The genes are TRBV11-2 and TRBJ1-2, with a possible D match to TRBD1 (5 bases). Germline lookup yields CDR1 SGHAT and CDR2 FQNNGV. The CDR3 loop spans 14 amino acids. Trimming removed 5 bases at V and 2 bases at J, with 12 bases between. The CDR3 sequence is CASSPASGNYGYTF. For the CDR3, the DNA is TGTGCCAGCAGCCCAGCCTCAGGGAACTATGGCTACACCTTC.

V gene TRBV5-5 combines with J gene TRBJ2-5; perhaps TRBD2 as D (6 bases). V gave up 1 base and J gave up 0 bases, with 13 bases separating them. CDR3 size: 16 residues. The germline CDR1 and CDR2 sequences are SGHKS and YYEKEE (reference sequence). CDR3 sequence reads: CASSLWPSEYQETQYF. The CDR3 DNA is TGTGCCAGCAGCTTGTGGCCTAGCGAGTACCAAGAGACCCAGTACTTC.

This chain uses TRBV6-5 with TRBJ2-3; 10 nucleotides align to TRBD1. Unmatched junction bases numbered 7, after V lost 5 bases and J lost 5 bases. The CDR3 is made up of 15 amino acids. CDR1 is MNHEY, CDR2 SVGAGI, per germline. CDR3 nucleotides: TGTGCCAGCAGTACTGACAGGGGGCTTCAAGATACGCAGTATTTT. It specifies CASSTDRGLQDTQYF.

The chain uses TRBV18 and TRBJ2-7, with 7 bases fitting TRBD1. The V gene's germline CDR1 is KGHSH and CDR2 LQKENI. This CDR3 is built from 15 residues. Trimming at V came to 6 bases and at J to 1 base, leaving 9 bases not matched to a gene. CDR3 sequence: CASSDRDRLSYEQYF. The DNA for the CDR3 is TGTGCCAGCTCTGACCGGGACAGACTTTCCTACGAGCAGTACTTC.

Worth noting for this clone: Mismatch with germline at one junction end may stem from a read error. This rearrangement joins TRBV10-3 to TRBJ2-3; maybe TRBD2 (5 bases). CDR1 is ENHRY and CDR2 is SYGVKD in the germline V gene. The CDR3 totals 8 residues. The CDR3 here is CEGDTQYF. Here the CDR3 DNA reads TGCGAGGGAGATACGCAGTATTTT.

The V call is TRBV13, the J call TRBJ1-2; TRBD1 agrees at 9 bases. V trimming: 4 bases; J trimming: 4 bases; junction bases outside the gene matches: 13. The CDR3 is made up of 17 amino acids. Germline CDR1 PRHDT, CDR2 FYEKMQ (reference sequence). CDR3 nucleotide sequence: TGTGCCAGCAGCTCTTCCCCCGACAGGGGGGGAAGCTATGGCTACACCTTC. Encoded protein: CASSSSPDRGGSYGYTF.

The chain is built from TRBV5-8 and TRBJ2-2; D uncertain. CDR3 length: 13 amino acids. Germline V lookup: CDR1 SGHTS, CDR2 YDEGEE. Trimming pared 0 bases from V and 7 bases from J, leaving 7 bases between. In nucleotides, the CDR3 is TGTGCCAGCAGCTTGGACAACTACGGGGAGCTGTTTTTT. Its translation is CASSLDNYGELFF.

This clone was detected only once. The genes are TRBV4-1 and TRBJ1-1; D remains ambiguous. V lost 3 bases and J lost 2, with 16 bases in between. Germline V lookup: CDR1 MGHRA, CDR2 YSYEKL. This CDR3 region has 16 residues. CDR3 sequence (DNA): TGCGCCAGCAGCCAGGCTTTGAGGGCAGCCAACACTGAAGCTTTCTTT. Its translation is CASSQALRAANTEAFF.

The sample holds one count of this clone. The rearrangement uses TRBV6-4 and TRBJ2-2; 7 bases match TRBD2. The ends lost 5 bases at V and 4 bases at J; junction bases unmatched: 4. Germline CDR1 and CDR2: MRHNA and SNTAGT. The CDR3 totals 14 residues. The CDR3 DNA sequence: TGTGCCAGCAGTCCGCGGGGGAGCACCGGGGAGCTGTTTTTT. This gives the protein CASSPRGSTGELFF.

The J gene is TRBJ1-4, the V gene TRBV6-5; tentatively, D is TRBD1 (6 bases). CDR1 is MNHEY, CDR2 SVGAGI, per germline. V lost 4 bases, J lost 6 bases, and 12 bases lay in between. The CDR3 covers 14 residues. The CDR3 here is CASSSDRRDEKLFF. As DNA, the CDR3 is TGTGCCAGCAGTTCAGACAGGAGAGATGAAAAACTGTTTTTT.

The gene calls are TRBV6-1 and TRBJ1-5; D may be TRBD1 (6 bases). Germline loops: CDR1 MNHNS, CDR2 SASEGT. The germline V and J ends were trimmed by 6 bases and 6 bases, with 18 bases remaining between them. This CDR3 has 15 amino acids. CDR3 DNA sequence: TGTGCCAGCAGGGACGAAATCAGGGGCGGTCAGCCCCAGCATTTT. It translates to CASRDEIRGGQPQHF.

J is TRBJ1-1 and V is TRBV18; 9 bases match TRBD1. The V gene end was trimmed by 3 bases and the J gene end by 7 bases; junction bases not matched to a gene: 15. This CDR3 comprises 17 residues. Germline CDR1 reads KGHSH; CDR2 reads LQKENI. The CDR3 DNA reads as TGTGCCAGCTCACCCTGGACAGGGGACACGCTGGGGGTTGAAGCTTTCTTT. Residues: CASSPWTGDTLGVEAFF.

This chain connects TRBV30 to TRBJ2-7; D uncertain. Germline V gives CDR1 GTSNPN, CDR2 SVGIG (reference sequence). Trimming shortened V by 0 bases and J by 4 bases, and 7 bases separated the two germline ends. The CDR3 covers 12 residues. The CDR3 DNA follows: TGTGCCTGGAGTGTACGCGGTTACGAGCAGTACTTC. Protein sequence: CAWSVRGYEQYF.

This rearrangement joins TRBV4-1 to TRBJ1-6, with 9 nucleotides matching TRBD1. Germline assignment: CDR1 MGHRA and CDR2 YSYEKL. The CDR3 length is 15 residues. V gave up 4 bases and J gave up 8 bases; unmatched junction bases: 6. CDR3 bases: TGCGCCAGCAGCCCTGACAGGGGGATTGATTCACCCCTCCACTTT. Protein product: CASSPDRGIDSPLHF.